The present T cell receptor beta chain was sequenced within a study of blood T cell repertoires in COVID-19. About the study: The United States, Italy and Spain supplied acute and convalescent COVID-19 samples.

As originally analysed: Reference gene primer amplification yielded estimated nucleated cell counts. Measured with immunoSEQ multiplex PCR; TCRdb has only the in-frame clones, and not every one. The V and J calls and clone size are taken from that table; D and trimming were inferred from the DNA. The profile shows under 300,000 clones, around 90% of them singletons. The sequenced material came from peripheral blood. The clonotype comes from a young man with COVID-19, enrolled during active disease.

The CDR3 coding sequence is TGTGCCAGCAGTTGGGGCGTGGAGGGTCAGCCCCAGCATTTT. This encodes CASSWGVEGQPQHF. This chain connects TRBV6-2 or TRBV6-3 to TRBJ1-5; a possible D gene is TRBD1 (5 bases). The CDR3 has 14 amino acids. From germline, CDR1 is MNHEY and CDR2 SVGEGT. The V and J ends lost 4 bases and 6 bases respectively, with 13 bases between them.